A selection of T cell receptor beta chains follows, all from one sample in a study of blood T cell repertoires in COVID-19. Method: immunoSEQ multiplex PCR; TCRdb's copy keeps in-frame clones and lacks some. The data contain about 120,000 clones, around 83% of them singletons. Specimen: peripheral blood. These receptors all stem from a woman aged 55-70 years with COVID-19, enrolled during active disease. CDR3s include the opening cysteine and the closing phenylalanine or tryptophan. A D gene is named only where the DNA matches it firmly. Expanded clones get a size class; other rows say once, few or many, or leave the size out.

V gene,CDR3 length,J gene,clone size,D gene,CDR3 DNA,CDR3 protein
TRBV19,17,TRBJ1-2,.,.,TGTGCCAGTAGTATGGCCCCGAGACATACATCAAACTATGGCTACACCTTC,CASSMAPRHTSNYGYTF
TRBV4-1,15,TRBJ2-7,.,.,TGCGCCAGCAGCCAAGGTTTTACATCCAACTACGAGCAGTACTTC,CASSQGFTSNYEQYF
TRBV28,14,TRBJ1-2,.,.,TGTGCCAGCAGTATTGTGGCAGGGTTCTATGGCTACACCTTC,CASSIVAGFYGYTF
TRBV21-1,18,TRBJ2-3,.,.,TGTGCCAGCAGCAAAGCGCTTAGTGGGGGCCCCAGCACAGATACGCAGTATTTT,CASSKALSGGPSTDTQYF
TRBV5-1,17,TRBJ1-6,.,.,TGCGCCAGCAGCTCCGGGGCGAGGACAGCATATAATTCACCCCTCCACTTT,CASSSGARTAYNSPLHF
TRBV15,15,TRBJ1-5,.,.,TGTGCCACCGGGCCCGGGACATTTTCGTATCAGCCCCAGCATTTT,CATGPGTFSYQPQHF
TRBV15,15,TRBJ1-1,.,.,TGTGCCACCAGCAGAGGAGAATGGGGGGGGACTGAAGCTTTCTTT,CATSRGEWGGTEAFF
TRBV5-1,15,TRBJ2-3,.,TRBD2,TGCGCCAGCAACCTAGCGGGGGGCCTCTATGATACGCAGTATTTT,CASNLAGGLYDTQYF
TRBV13,14,TRBJ1-4,.,TRBD1,TGTGCCAGCAGCCACGACAGGGGCCTTAAAAAACTGTTTTTT,CASSHDRGLKKLFF
TRBV7-9,12,TRBJ2-7,.,.,TGTGCCAGCAGCTCCTTATACTACGAGCAGTACTTC,CASSSLYYEQYF
TRBV7-8,15,TRBJ1-2,.,.,TGTGCCAGCAGCTTAGTAAGCCCCAGGGGTGGTGGCTACACCTTC,CASSLVSPRGGGYTF
TRBV5-8,11,TRBJ2-1,.,.,TGTGCCAGCAGTTACGACTATGGGCAGTTCTTC,CASSYDYGQFF
TRBV7-2,15,TRBJ1-5,.,.,TGTGCCAGCAGCTTAGGAGGGAGGAGCAATCAGCCCCAGCATTTT,CASSLGGRSNQPQHF
TRBV7-3,13,TRBJ2-3,.,.,TGTGCCAGCCCCTCTACAGGCACAGATACGCAGTATTTT,CASPSTGTDTQYF
TRBV6-5,15,TRBJ1-6,.,.,TGTGCCAGCAGTTACTCTTCCGGGTTGAATTCACCCCTCCACTTT,CASSYSSGLNSPLHF
TRBV2,15,TRBJ1-6,.,TRBD1,TGTGCCAGCAAGGAGACAGGGGGCGACAGTTCACCCCTCCACTTT,CASKETGGDSSPLHF
TRBV29-1,14,TRBJ1-1,.,.,TGCAGCGTTGACCCCTTCAGGCCGGGGAGTGAAGCTTTCTTT,CSVDPFRPGSEAFF
TRBV5-1,16,TRBJ1-6,.,TRBD1,TGCGCCAGCAGCTTGTCGCGACAGGGGGATAATTCACCCCTCCACTTT,CASSLSRQGDNSPLHF
TRBV19,15,TRBJ2-1,.,.,TGTGCCAGTCGCCCGGGACACAGCTCCTACAATGAGCAGTTCTTC,CASRPGHSSYNEQFF
TRBV10-3,14,TRBJ1-1,.,TRBD1,TGTGCCTCCCGGTGGGACAGGGGCGACACTGAAGCTTTCTTT,CASRWDRGDTEAFF
TRBV6-5,16,TRBJ1-2,.,TRBD1,TGTGCCAGCAGTTACTCTCGGACAGGGGGCAGCTATGGCTACACCTTC,CASSYSRTGGSYGYTF
TRBV14,13,TRBJ2-1,once,.,TGTGCCAGCAGCCATAAAGACGGACAGGAGCAGTTCTTC,CASSHKDGQEQFF
TRBV19,14,TRBJ1-2,.,.,TGTGCCAGTAGTATGCCTACAGGAAACTATGGCTACACCTTC,CASSMPTGNYGYTF
TRBV11-2,14,TRBJ2-2,.,TRBD2,TGTGCCAGCAGCTTAGAGTCTAGCGGCGGGGAGCTGTTTTTT,CASSLESSGGELFF
TRBV15,16,TRBJ2-2,once,TRBD2,TGTGCCACCAGCAGAGGCCCTAGCGGGAACACCGGGGAGCTGTTTTTT,CATSRGPSGNTGELFF
TRBV5-1,13,TRBJ1-2,.,.,TGCGCCAGCAGCTTGTCGGAGGGCTATGGCTACACCTTC,CASSLSEGYGYTF
TRBV11-2,16,TRBJ1-1,.,TRBD1,TGTGCCAGCAGCCCTGGAGGGGACAGGGAGAACACTGAAGCTTTCTTT,CASSPGGDRENTEAFF
TRBV10-2,13,TRBJ1-1,.,.,TGCGCCAGCAGTCAGGACTGGAACACTGAAGCTTTCTTT,CASSQDWNTEAFF
TRBV7-9,16,TRBJ2-1,.,.,TGTGCCAGCAGCCCTAGCGCAGACCGAGACATCAATGAGCAGTTCTTC,CASSPSADRDINEQFF
TRBV25-1,12,TRBJ2-5,.,TRBD2,TGTGCCAGCAGTGCGGGGGGTGAGACCCAGTACTTC,CASSAGGETQYF
TRBV7-3,13,TRBJ2-1,once,TRBD2,TGTGCCAGCACCCCTGGGGGGGGGACTACCCTGTTCTTC,CASTPGGGTTLFF
TRBV7-8,16,TRBJ2-3,.,.,TGTGCCAGCAGCTTCCCTAACAGGGACCCCACAGATACGCAGTATTTT,CASSFPNRDPTDTQYF
TRBV3-1/TRBV3-2,19,TRBJ1-6,.,TRBD1,TGTGCCAGCAGTTTAGGACAGGGAATATGGGCGAGAATTAATTCACCCCTCCACTTT,CASSLGQGIWARINSPLHF
TRBV6-5,14,TRBJ1-6,once,.,TGTGCCAGCACCCGAGGGGGAAAATCCCCACCCCTCCACTTT,CASTRGGKSPPLHF
TRBV29-1,13,TRBJ1-2,.,TRBD1,TGCAGCGTTGAACTAGGGGGCGAGGGTGGCTACACCTTC,CSVELGGEGGYTF
TRBV2,15,TRBJ1-1,.,TRBD1,TGTGCCAGCAGGGTTGACAGGGGAAGGAACACTGAAGCTTTCTTT,CASRVDRGRNTEAFF
TRBV27,18,TRBJ1-4,.,TRBD1,TGTGCCAGCAGTTATCACGGGACAGGGACAGGAACTAATGAAAAACTGTTTTTT,CASSYHGTGTGTNEKLFF
TRBV5-1,14,TRBJ2-7,few,TRBD1,TGCGCCAGCCACTCTACAGGGGGCGGGTACGAGCAGTACTTC,CASHSTGGGYEQYF
TRBV30,12,TRBJ1-2,few,.,TGTGCCTGGAGTCATTTTAGGGGTGGCTACACCTTC,CAWSHFRGGYTF
TRBV10-3,15,TRBJ2-5,.,TRBD2,TGTGCCATCAGTGGAAACATAGCGGGGGTGGAGACCCAGTACTTC,CAISGNIAGVETQYF
TRBV30,13,TRBJ2-7,.,TRBD2,TGTGCCTGGAGCGGCGGGGGGGCCCACGAGCAGTACTTC,CAWSGGGAHEQYF
TRBV13,14,TRBJ2-1,.,TRBD1,TGTGCCAGCAGCTTAGGGACAGGGTACAATGAGCAGTTCTTC,CASSLGTGYNEQFF
TRBV2,14,TRBJ1-2,.,.,TGTGCCAGCAGTGAAAGGTCAGGGATCTATGGCTACACCTTC,CASSERSGIYGYTF
TRBV20-1,12,TRBJ2-3,.,.,TGCAGTGCTGGTGCAGGAGGCGATACGCAGTATTTT,CSAGAGGDTQYF
TRBV27,13,TRBJ1-1,.,.,TGTGCCAGCAGGGACAGTAGAAACACTGAAGCTTTCTTT,CASRDSRNTEAFF
TRBV25-1,13,TRBJ1-1,.,.,TGTGCCAGCAGTGGGGGAGGGGGCACTGAAGCTTTCTTT,CASSGGGGTEAFF
TRBV5-6,17,TRBJ1-3,.,TRBD1,TGTGCCAGCAGCCAATCAGCCAGGGGGTGGAAGGGAAACACCATATATTTT,CASSQSARGWKGNTIYF
TRBV9,16,TRBJ2-7,.,TRBD1,TGTGCCAGCAGCGTAGCCTCAGGGGGCATCTCCTACGAGCAGTACTTC,CASSVASGGISYEQYF
TRBV12-5,16,TRBJ2-3,.,.,TGTGCTAGTGCCGGCCCTAGTCGTCCGGAGGCAGATACGCAGTATTTT,CASAGPSRPEADTQYF